Below, one T cell receptor (beta chain) is given with its context. Its antigen is still unknown. This specimen comes from a study of shared clonotypes between healthy human individuals. Regarding the study as a whole: Roughly 5% of naive CD4 clonotypes were shared across a few donors. Generally, estimated richness proved larger in naive subsets than it did in memory subsets.

Negatively enriched CD4+ T cells were divided by CD45RA into naive and memory. The table came from immunoSEQ multiplex PCR; TCRdb's copy has only in-frame clones and leaves some out. This table has about 980,000 clones, 76% appearing once. The CDR3 spans 14 residues. From germline, CDR1 is SGHRS and CDR2 YFSETQ. Losses at the gene ends were 2 bases for V and 7 bases for J; bases not matched to a gene: 9. The source of this sequence is a man aged 18 to 30 in good health. The genes are TRBV5-1 and TRBJ2-7, with 7 bases that match TRBD2. Sequencing was performed on memory CD4+ T cells sorted from blood. Subset of the sample: CD45RA-negative fraction. This chain's CDR3 is CASSLNIAGGEQYF. CDR3 coding DNA: TGCGCCAGCAGCTTAAACATCGCCGGGGGGGAGCAGTACTTC.